Listed here are 8 T cell receptor beta chains from one sample, sequenced in a study of T cell repertoires in cytomegalovirus infection. These receptors have no identified antigens. TCRdb independently ran MiXCR on the reads; one entry per CDR3 protein. Here the sample spans 830,000 or so distinct CDR3 sequences, around a third being singletons. The source was cultured CD8+ T cells from PBMCs, collected from culture after CMV antigen stimulation. These receptor sequences come from a human donor in good health (CMV status not recorded). Some clones in this sample may be carry-over from other donors' samples.

CDR3 region: CASSRQEPNYGYTF. The CDR3 DNA sequence: TGTGCCAGCAGTCGACAGGAACCTAACTATGGCTACACCTTC. V gene TRBV12-3 or TRBV12-4 combines with J gene TRBJ1-2; a possible D gene is TRBD1 (6 bases). The V end lost 5 bases, the J end lost 0 bases, and 10 bases lay between the germline ends. The CDR3 is 14 residues long.

This clonotype was seen repeatedly, ten times or more. The chain uses TRBV7-6 and TRBJ2-3; 8 bases map to TRBD2. The CDR3 loop spans 16 amino acids. Trimming removed 5 bases from V and 2 bases from J; junction bases left unmatched: 9. Germline values: CDR1 SGHVS, CDR2 FNYEAQ. In DNA, the CDR3 is TGTGCCAGCAGCGAGGGGACTAGACGTTACACAGATACGCAGTATTTT. This encodes CASSEGTRRYTDTQYF.

This chain connects TRBV3-1 to TRBJ2-7, with 8 bases identical to TRBD1. In germline, CDR1 is LGHDT, CDR2 YNNKEL (reference sequence). The CDR3 is 15 amino acids. V lost 4 bases to trimming and J lost 3 bases; unmatched junction nucleotides: 8. Here the CDR3 reads CASSRRSGGFYEQYF. The CDR3 nucleotides are TGTGCCAGCAGCCGTCGTTCAGGGGGCTTCTACGAGCAGTACTTC.

V is TRBV11-2 and J is TRBJ2-7; TRBD1 might be the D (5 bases). The CDR3 totals 15 residues. Germline CDR1 SGHAT, CDR2 FQNNGV. Trimming removed 0 bases at V and 4 bases at J, with 13 bases between. The CDR3 DNA follows: TGTGCCAGCAGCTTAGAGGTTAGCCCAGGGTACGAGCAGTACTTC. This sequence encodes CASSLEVSPGYEQYF.

This clonotype has more than one count but fewer than ten. The chain carries TRBV6-6 and TRBJ1-4; D may be TRBD1 (5 bases). CDR1 is MNHNY and CDR2 is SVGAGI in the germline V gene (reference sequence). CDR3 size: 13 residues. V was cut by 7 bases and J by 5 bases, with 11 bases left in between. The CDR3 DNA is TGTGCCAGCAAAGACAGACTAAATGAAAAACTGTTTTTT. It is translated as CASKDRLNEKLFF.

This clonotype has only a few counts. The chain couples TRBV12-3 or TRBV12-4 to TRBJ2-3, with 7 bases that match TRBD2. V lost 7 bases, J lost 3 bases, and 10 bases stayed unmatched. The CDR3 extends over 15 amino acids. DNA for the CDR3: TGTGCCAGCAATATTCTGGGGGGGAGAACAGATACGCAGTATTTT. Residues: CASNILGGRTDTQYF.

This clonotype was counted between two and nine times. The chain combines TRBV2 with TRBJ1-1, with unresolved D. The length of the CDR3 is 13 residues. V dropped 3 bases and J dropped 11 bases, with 16 bases sitting between them. CDR1 is SNHLY and CDR2 is FYNNEI in the germline V gene. CDR3 sequence (DNA): TGTGCCAGCAGTGAGGCACCGTTCGTGGTTGCTTTCTTT. This encodes CASSEAPFVVAFF.

This clonotype was seen once. At one end the junction does not follow the germline gene, possibly because of a read error. J is TRBJ2-7 and V is TRBV10-2; D is undetermined. Germline lookup yields CDR1 WSHSY and CDR2 SAAADI. The CDR3 is 13 amino acids. The CDR3 here is CASSEGNSYKQYF. The CDR3 region has the DNA TGCGCCAGCAGTGAGGGAAACTCCTACAAGCAGTACTTC.